These T cell receptor beta chains were read from a single sample in a study of blood T cells in healthy people across ages. Each CDR3 protein gets one entry after TCRdb re-called the 5' RACE reads with MiXCR. The sample includes roughly 500,000 distinct CDR3 sequences, 27% seen only once; the top ten take around 20%. The sequenced sample was blood. The receptor source for this set is a woman in her 70s in good health. Both conserved end residues are part of each CDR3. The order of the fields is clone size, V gene, D gene, CDR3 length, J gene, CDR3 protein, CDR3 DNA. The D gene is left open where the match is weak. Clone size appears in some rows only: once, few, many, or a class for an expanded clone.

>NA|TRBV5-5|NA|14|TRBJ1-4
CASSLEGLNEKLFF
TGTGCCAGCAGCTTGGAAGGGCTAAATGAAAAACTGTTTTTT
>NA|TRBV20-1|NA|12|TRBJ1-1
CSVSGTNTEAFF
TGCAGTGTCAGCGGGACGAACACTGAAGCTTTCTTT
>many|TRBV7-9|NA|13|TRBJ2-3
CASSPRTADTQYF
TGTGCCAGCAGCCCAAGGACCGCAGATACGCAGTATTTT
>few|TRBV5-5|NA|13|TRBJ1-1
CAGGNWANTEAFF
TGTGCCGGCGGCAATTGGGCGAACACTGAAGCTTTCTTT
>once|TRBV7-8|NA|15|TRBJ1-2
CASSSRTAAHYGYTF
TGTGCCAGCAGCTCCCGGACGGCAGCCCACTATGGCTACACCTTC
>NA|TRBV7-8|NA|16|TRBJ1-1
CASSLVRAGVNTEAFF
TGTGCCAGCAGCTTAGTTCGGGCAGGGGTGAACACTGAAGCTTTCTTT
>NA|TRBV5-1|TRBD1|15|TRBJ2-5
CASSLNTGGGETQYF
TGCGCCAGCAGCTTGAATACAGGGGGCGGAGAGACCCAGTACTTC
>NA|TRBV2|NA|13|TRBJ1-1
CASSTLFYTEAFF
TGTGCCAGCAGCACCCTTTTTTACACTGAAGCTTTCTTT
>NA|TRBV9|NA|15|TRBJ1-1
CASSVGAGSNTEAFF
TGTGCCAGCAGCGTAGGTGCAGGATCGAACACTGAAGCTTTCTTT
>many|TRBV5-8|TRBD1|13|TRBJ2-7
CASSADRDYEQYF
TGTGCCAGCAGCGCGGACAGGGACTACGAGCAGTACTTC
>few|TRBV25-1|NA|16|TRBJ1-4
CASSDVGRGPNEKLFF
TGTGCCAGCAGTGACGTGGGGAGGGGACCTAATGAAAAACTGTTTTTT
>NA|TRBV20-1|TRBD2|15|TRBJ2-3
CSATGLAVVTDTQYF
TGCAGTGCCACGGGACTAGCAGTGGTCACAGATACGCAGTATTTT
>few|TRBV20-1|TRBD2|15|TRBJ2-3
CSATPTLAGTDTQYF
TGCAGTGCCACCCCCACCCTAGCGGGCACAGATACGCAGTATTTT
>NA|TRBV9|TRBD2|15|TRBJ2-7
CASSALSGASYEQYF
TGTGCCAGCAGCGCCCTAAGCGGGGCCTCCTACGAGCAGTACTTC
>few|TRBV20-1|NA|14|TRBJ1-4
CSASEGATNEKLFF
TGCAGTGCTAGTGAAGGAGCAACTAATGAAAAACTGTTTTTT
>few|TRBV29-1|NA|12|TRBJ1-4
CSVGGNNEKLFF
TGCAGCGTTGGGGGGAATAATGAAAAACTGTTTTTT
>NA|TRBV21-1|NA|13|TRBJ2-7
CASSKVRVVEQYF
TGTGCCAGCAGCAAAGTCCGGGTTGTCGAGCAGTACTTC
>few|TRBV2|TRBD1|15|TRBJ1-2
CASSLGQGPFYGYTF
TGTGCCAGCAGCTTGGGACAGGGCCCATTCTATGGCTACACCTTC
>NA|TRBV6-5|NA|13|TRBJ1-2
CASRFSVIYGYTF
TGTGCCAGCAGGTTTAGTGTCATCTATGGCTACACCTTC
>many|TRBV6-4|NA|13|TRBJ2-1
CASSKGSNNEQFF
TGTGCCAGCAGTAAGGGGTCGAACAATGAGCAGTTCTTC
>NA|TRBV12-5|TRBD1|14|TRBJ2-3
CASGRDSHTDTQYF
TGTGCTAGTGGCCGGGACAGTCACACAGATACGCAGTATTTT
>NA|TRBV10-3|NA|16|TRBJ1-1
CAISEIGELKNTEAFF
TGTGCCATCAGTGAGATCGGGGAACTAAAGAACACTGAAGCTTTCTTT
>few|TRBV20-1|NA|16|TRBJ2-1
CSAPSLPGQTHNEQFF
TGCAGTGCTCCCTCTCTTCCCGGACAGACCCACAATGAGCAGTTCTTC
>NA|TRBV29-1|NA|12|TRBJ2-1
CSVRDWVNEQFF
TGCAGCGTTCGGGACTGGGTCAATGAGCAGTTCTTC
>NA|TRBV7-2|NA|13|TRBJ2-1
CASSRQQYNEQFF
TGTGCCAGCAGTCGGCAGCAATACAATGAGCAGTTCTTC
>NA|TRBV5-1|NA|13|TRBJ1-5
CASSLQVGQPQHF
TGCGCCAGCAGCCTTCAGGTAGGGCAGCCCCAGCATTTT
>NA|TRBV12-3/TRBV12-4|NA|14|TRBJ2-3
CASSLRQPRGTQYF
TGTGCCAGCAGTTTACGGCAGCCCAGGGGTACGCAGTATTTT
>NA|TRBV2|NA|15|TRBJ1-1
CASSEIGEMNTEAFF
TGTGCCAGCAGTGAGATAGGGGAAATGAACACTGAAGCTTTCTTT
>NA|TRBV7-8|NA|14|TRBJ1-1
CASSLEIYRTEAFF
TGTGCCAGCAGCTTAGAGATTTATAGGACTGAAGCTTTCTTT
>NA|TRBV7-2|NA|15|TRBJ2-5
CASSQQVGAQETQYF
TGTGCCAGCAGCCAGCAAGTCGGAGCCCAAGAGACCCAGTACTTC
>NA|TRBV20-1|NA|10|TRBJ1-1
CSATYTEAFF
TGCAGTGCAACCTACACTGAAGCTTTCTTT
>few|TRBV2|NA|14|TRBJ2-7
CASIAGAGYGEQYF
TGTGCCAGCATCGCAGGGGCAGGGTATGGCGAGCAGTACTTC